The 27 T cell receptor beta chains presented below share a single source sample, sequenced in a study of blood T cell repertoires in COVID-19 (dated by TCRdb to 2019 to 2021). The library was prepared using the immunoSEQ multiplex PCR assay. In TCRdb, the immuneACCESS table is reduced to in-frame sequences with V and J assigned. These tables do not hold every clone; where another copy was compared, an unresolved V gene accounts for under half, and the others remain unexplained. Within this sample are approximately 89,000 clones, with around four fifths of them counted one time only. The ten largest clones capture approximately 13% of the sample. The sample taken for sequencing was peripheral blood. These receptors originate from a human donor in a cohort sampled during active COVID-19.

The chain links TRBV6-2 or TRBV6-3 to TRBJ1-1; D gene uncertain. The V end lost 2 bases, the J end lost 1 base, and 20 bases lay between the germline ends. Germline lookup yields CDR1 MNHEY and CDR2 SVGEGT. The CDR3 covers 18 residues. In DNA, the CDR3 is TGTGCCAGCAGTTACCGGCGAGATAGCGCACCGAGGAACACTGAAGCTTTCTTT. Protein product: CASSYRRDSAPRNTEAFF.

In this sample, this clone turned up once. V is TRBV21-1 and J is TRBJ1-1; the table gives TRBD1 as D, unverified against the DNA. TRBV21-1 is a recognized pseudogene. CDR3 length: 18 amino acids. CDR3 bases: TGTGCCAGCCTGGGGCCAGGGGGCTTAAAGGGTGGGGACACTGAAGCTTTCTTT. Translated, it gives CASLGPGGLKGGDTEAFF.

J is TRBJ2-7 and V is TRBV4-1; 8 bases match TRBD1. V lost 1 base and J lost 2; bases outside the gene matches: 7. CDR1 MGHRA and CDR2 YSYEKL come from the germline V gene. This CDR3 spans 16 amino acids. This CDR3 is CASSQGQGARAYEQYF. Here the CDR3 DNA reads TGCGCCAGCAGCCAAGGGCAGGGGGCCCGAGCCTACGAGCAGTACTTC.

The CDR3 is CATSDSSGGLARSDTQYF. The CDR3 region has the DNA TGTGCCACCAGTGATTCCTCCGGTGGTTTAGCGAGGTCAGATACGCAGTATTTT. V is TRBV24-1 and J is TRBJ2-3; tentative D call: TRBD2 (5 bases). The CDR3 consists of 18 residues. Deletions cut 2 bases from V and 4 bases from J, with 21 bases between. CDR1 and CDR2 from the germline V gene are KGHDR and SFDVKD.

CDR3 in amino acids: CASSLQGTANTQYF. The CDR3 DNA reads as TGTGCCAGCAGTTTACAGGGGACAGCGAATACGCAGTATTTT. J is TRBJ2-3 and V is TRBV27, with 7 bases matching TRBD1. The CDR3 extends over 14 amino acids. Germline V gene data show CDR1 as MNHEY and CDR2 as SMNVEV (reference sequence). With V trimmed by 2 bases and J by 7 bases, 6 bases remained unmatched.

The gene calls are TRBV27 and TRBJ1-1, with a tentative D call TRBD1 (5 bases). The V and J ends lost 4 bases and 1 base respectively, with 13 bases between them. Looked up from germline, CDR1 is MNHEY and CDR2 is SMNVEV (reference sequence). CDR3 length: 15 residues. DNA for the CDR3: TGTGCCAGCAGTTCCGTCGACAGCCGGAACACTGAAGCTTTCTTT. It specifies CASSSVDSRNTEAFF.

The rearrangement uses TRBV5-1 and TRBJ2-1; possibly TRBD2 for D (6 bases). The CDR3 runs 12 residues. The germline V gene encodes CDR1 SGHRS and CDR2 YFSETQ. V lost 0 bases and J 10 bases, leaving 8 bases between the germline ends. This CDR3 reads CASSLAAGEQFF. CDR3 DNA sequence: TGCGCCAGCAGCTTGGCCGCGGGGGAGCAGTTCTTC.

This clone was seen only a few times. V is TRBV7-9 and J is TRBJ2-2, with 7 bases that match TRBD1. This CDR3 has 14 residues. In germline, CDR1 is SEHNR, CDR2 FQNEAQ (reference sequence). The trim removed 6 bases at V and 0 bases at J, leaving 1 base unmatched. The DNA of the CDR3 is TGTGCCAGCAGGGACAGGACGAACACCGGGGAGCTGTTTTTT. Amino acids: CASRDRTNTGELFF.

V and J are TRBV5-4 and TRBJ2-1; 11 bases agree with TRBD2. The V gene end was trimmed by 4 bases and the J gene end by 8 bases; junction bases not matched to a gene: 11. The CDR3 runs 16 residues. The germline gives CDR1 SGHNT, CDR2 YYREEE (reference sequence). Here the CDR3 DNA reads TGTGCCAGCAGCAACCCTAGCGGGGGGACCAACTATGAGCAGTTCTTC. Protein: CASSNPSGGTNYEQFF.

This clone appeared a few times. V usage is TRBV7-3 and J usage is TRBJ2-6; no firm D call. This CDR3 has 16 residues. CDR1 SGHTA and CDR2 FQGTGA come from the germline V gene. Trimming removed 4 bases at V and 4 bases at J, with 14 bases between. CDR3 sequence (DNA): TGTGCCAGCAGCTCCGGCCACCGGGTCGGGGCCAACGTCCTGACTTTC. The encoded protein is CASSSGHRVGANVLTF.

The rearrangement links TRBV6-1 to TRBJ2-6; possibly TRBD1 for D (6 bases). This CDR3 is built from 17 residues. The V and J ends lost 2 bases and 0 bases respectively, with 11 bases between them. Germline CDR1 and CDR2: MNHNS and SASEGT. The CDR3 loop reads CASSEQVGGSGANVLTF. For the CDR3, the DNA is TGTGCCAGCAGTGAACAAGTAGGGGGCTCTGGGGCCAACGTCCTGACTTTC.

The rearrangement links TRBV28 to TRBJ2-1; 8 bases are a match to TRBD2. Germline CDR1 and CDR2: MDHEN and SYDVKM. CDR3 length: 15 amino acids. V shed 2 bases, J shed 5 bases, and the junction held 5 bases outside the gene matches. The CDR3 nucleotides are TGTGCCAGCAGTTTAGAAGCGGGGGTTGACAATGAGCAGTTCTTC. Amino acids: CASSLEAGVDNEQFF.

In nucleotides, the CDR3 is TGTGCCAGCACCTCTCAGGGGCCTCGCAATTCACCCCTCCACTTT. This gives the protein CASTSQGPRNSPLHF. The rearrangement joins TRBV6-5 to TRBJ1-6, with D maybe TRBD1 (6 bases). The CDR3 is made up of 15 amino acids. CDR1 and CDR2 from the germline V gene are MNHEY and SVGAGI. V shed 7 bases and J shed 7 bases, with 17 bases lying between them.

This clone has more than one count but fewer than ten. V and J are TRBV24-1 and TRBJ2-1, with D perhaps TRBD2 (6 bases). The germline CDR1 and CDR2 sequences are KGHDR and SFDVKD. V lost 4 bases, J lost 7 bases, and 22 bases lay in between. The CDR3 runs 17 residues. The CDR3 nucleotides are TGTGCCACCAGTGAAAGGACGGAGGGTATCCTAGGAAATGAGCAGTTCTTC. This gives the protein CATSERTEGILGNEQFF.

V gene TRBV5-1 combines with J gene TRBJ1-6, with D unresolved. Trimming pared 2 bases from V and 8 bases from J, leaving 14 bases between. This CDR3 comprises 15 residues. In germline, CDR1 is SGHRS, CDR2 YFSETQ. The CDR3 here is CASSFNPGNHSPLHF. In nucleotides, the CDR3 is TGCGCCAGCAGCTTCAATCCGGGGAACCATTCACCCCTCCACTTT. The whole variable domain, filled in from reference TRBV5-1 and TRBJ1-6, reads KAGVTQTPRYLIKTRGQQVTLSCSPISGHRSVSWYQQTPGQGLQFLFEYFSETQRNKGNFPGRFSGRQFSNSRSEMNVSTLELGDSALYLCASSFNPGNHSPLHFGNGTRLTVT.

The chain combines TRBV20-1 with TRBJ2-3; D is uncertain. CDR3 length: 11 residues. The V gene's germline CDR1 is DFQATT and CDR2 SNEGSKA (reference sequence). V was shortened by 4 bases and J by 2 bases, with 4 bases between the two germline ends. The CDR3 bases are TGCAGTGCTATCCACACAGATACGCAGTATTTT. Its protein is CSAIHTDTQYF.

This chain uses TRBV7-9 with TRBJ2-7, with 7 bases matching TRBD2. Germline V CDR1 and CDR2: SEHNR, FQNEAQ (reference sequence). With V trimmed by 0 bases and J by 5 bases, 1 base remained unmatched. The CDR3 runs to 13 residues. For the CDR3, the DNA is TGTGCCAGCAGCTTAGCGGGGGGGGACGAGCAGTACTTC. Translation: CASSLAGGDEQYF.

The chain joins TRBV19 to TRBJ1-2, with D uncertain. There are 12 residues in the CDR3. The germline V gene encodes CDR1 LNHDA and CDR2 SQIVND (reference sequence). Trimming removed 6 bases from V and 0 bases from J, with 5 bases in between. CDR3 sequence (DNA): TGTGCCAGTAGGCCAGCTAACTATGGCTACACCTTC. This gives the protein CASRPANYGYTF.

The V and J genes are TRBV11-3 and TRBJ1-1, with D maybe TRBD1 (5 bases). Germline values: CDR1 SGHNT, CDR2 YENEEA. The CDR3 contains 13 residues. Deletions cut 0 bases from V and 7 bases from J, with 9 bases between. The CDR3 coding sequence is TGTGCCAGCAGCTTAGATCAGGGCAGTGAAGCTTTCTTT. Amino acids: CASSLDQGSEAFF.

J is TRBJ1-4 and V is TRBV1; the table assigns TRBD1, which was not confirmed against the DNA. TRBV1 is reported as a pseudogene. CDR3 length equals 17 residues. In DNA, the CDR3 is TGCACCAGCAGCCAAGATACAGGGCAAAACCCCAATGAAAAACTGTTTTTT. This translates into CTSSQDTGQNPNEKLFF.

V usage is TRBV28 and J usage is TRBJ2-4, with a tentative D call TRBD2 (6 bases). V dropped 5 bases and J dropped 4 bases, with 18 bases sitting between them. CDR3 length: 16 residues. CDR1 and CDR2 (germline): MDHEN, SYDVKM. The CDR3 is CASSQWSAGTKNIQYF. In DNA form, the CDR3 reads TGTGCCAGCAGTCAATGGAGTGCGGGGACTAAAAACATTCAGTACTTC.

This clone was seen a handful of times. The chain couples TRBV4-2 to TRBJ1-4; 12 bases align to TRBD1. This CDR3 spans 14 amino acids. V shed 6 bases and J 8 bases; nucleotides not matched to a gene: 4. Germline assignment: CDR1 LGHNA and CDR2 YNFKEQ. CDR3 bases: TGTGCCAGCAGACGGGACAGGGGGCGAGAAAAACTGTTTTTT. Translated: CASRRDRGREKLFF.

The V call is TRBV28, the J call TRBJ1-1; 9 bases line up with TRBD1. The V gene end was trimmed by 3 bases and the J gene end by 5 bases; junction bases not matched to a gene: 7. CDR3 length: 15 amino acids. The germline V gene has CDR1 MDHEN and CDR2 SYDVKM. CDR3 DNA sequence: TGTGCCAGCAGTTTTGGGGACAGGGAGGGAACTGAAGCTTTCTTT. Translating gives CASSFGDREGTEAFF.

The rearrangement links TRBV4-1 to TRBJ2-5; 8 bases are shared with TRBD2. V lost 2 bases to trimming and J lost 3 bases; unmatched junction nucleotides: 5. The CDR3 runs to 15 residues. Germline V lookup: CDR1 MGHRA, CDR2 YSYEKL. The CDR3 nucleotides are TGCGCCAGCAGCCAACCCAGCGGGGGAAAAGAGACCCAGTACTTC. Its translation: CASSQPSGGKETQYF.

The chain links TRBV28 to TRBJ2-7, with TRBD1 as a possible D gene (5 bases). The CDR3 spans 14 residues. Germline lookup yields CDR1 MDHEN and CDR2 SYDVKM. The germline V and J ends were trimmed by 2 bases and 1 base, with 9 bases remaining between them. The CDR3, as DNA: TGTGCCAGCAGTTTAAGGGGTCCTTCCTACGAGCAGTACTTC. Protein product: CASSLRGPSYEQYF.

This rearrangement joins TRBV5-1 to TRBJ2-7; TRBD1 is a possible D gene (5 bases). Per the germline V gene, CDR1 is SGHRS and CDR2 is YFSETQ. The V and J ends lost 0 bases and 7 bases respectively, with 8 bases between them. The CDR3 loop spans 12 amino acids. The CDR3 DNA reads TGCGCCAGCAGCTTGGTGGCAGGGGAGCAGTACTTC. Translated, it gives CASSLVAGEQYF. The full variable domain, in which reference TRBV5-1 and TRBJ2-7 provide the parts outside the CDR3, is KAGVTQTPRYLIKTRGQQVTLSCSPISGHRSVSWYQQTPGQGLQFLFEYFSETQRNKGNFPGRFSGRQFSNSRSEMNVSTLELGDSALYLCASSLVAGEQYFGPGTRLTVT.

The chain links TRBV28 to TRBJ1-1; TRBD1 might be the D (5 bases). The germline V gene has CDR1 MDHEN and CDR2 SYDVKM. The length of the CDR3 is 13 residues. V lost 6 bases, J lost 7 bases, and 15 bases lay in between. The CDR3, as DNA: TGTGCCAGCAGAGGCTGGGGGGAGGGTGAAGCTTTCTTT. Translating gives CASRGWGEGEAFF.